Shown below are 23 T cell receptor beta chains from a single sample sequenced in a study of post-analysis software for immune sequencing data. Unique molecular identifiers had been added to the TCR beta cDNA libraries. TCRdb fed the PCR reads into MiXCR, producing one record per CDR3 protein. The sample holds roughly 800,000 distinct CDR3 sequences; 46% are singletons and the top ten take just under 5%. Study results and caveats: Five TRBV segments, TRBV5-6, TRBV5-1 and TRBV20-1 among them, were found more frequent in patients than controls.

No antigens are known for them. The sample was blood. Receptors were obtained from a girl aged 5 to 17 with multiple sclerosis.

This sequence joins TRBV3-1 and TRBJ1-2, with D maybe TRBD1 (5 bases). The CDR3 spans 16 residues. CDR1 and CDR2 (germline): LGHDT, YNNKEL (reference sequence). Trimming stripped 4 bases from V and 6 bases from J, with 21 bases between. DNA for the CDR3: TGTGCCAGCAGCCGGCCCCGGGACCAAGGACGGGATGGCTACACCTTC. Amino acids: CASSRPRDQGRDGYTF.

This chain joins TRBV6-5 and TRBJ1-1; D remains unclear. Looked up from germline, CDR1 is MNHEY and CDR2 is SVGAGI. Between the trimmed V and J ends, which lost 6 bases and 0 bases, there was a span of 11 bases. The length of the CDR3 is 14 residues. The CDR3 DNA sequence: TGTGCCAGCAGCCCTTCGGGAATGAACACTGAAGCTTTCTTT. Translation gives CASSPSGMNTEAFF.

This clonotype was counted between two and nine times. J is TRBJ2-7 and V is TRBV28; D uncertain. V dropped 5 bases and J dropped 2 bases, with 4 bases sitting between them. Germline loops: CDR1 MDHEN, CDR2 SYDVKM. This CDR3 comprises 11 residues. This chain's CDR3 is CASSIAYEQYF. The DNA for the CDR3 is TGTGCCAGCAGTATCGCCTACGAGCAGTACTTC.

This sequence joins TRBV30 and TRBJ1-5, with D tentatively TRBD1 (5 bases). This CDR3 region has 15 residues. Germline CDR1 reads GTSNPN; CDR2 reads SVGIG (reference sequence). Trimming stripped 0 bases from V and 5 bases from J, with 14 bases between. The CDR3, as DNA: TGTGCCTGGAGTGTACGGGCAGGGAAGGATCAGCCCCAGCATTTT. Its translation is CAWSVRAGKDQPQHF.

This sequence joins TRBV20-1 and TRBJ2-2; 8 bases are a match to TRBD2. This CDR3 is 15 amino acids long. Losses at the gene ends were 6 bases for V and 4 bases for J; bases not matched to a gene: 10. Germline V gene data show CDR1 as DFQATT and CDR2 as SNEGSKA (reference sequence). The CDR3 protein is CSASPGLAGTGELFF. Here the CDR3 DNA reads TGCAGTGCCTCCCCGGGGCTAGCGGGCACCGGGGAGCTGTTTTTT.

The table lists this clonotype with a few counts. CDR3 in amino acids: CATSPRGDDNQPQHF. The CDR3 region has the DNA TGTGCCACCAGCCCCCGGGGGGACGACAATCAGCCCCAGCATTTT. This chain links TRBV15 with TRBJ1-5; possible D gene TRBD1, 5 bases. Trimming took 5 bases from V and 3 from J, leaving 14 bases between them. Germline V CDR1 and CDR2: LNHNV, YYDKDF (reference sequence). The CDR3 is 15 amino acids.

The CDR3 region is CASSPFTGVGYTF. DNA for the CDR3: TGTGCCAGCTCACCATTTACGGGCGTTGGCTACACCTTC. The chain links TRBV18 to TRBJ1-2; D is undetermined. The V end lost 2 bases, the J end lost 7 bases, and 11 bases lay between the germline ends. Germline loops: CDR1 KGHSH, CDR2 LQKENI. The CDR3 has 13 amino acids.

The chain uses TRBV7-2 and TRBJ1-1; possible D gene TRBD1, 5 bases. This CDR3 is 14 amino acids long. CDR1 SGHTA and CDR2 FQGNSA come from the germline V gene. The V gene lost 5 bases and the J gene lost 1 base, with 11 bases spanning the gap. CDR3 bases: TGTGCCAGCAGCGACTTGGGGGAGAACACTGAAGCTTTCTTT. Encoded protein: CASSDLGENTEAFF.

This chain joins TRBV4-3 and TRBJ2-1; 8 bases fit TRBD2. Trimming took 5 bases from V and 8 from J; bases not matched to a gene: 11. The CDR3 contains 15 residues. Germline V CDR1 and CDR2: LGHNA, YSLEER. For the CDR3, the DNA is TGCGCCAGCAGCTTAGCGAGCGGGAGAGGCGATGAGCAGTTCTTC. This sequence encodes CASSLASGRGDEQFF.

This clonotype was detected only a few times. In nucleotides, the CDR3 is TGTGCCAGCACCGACCCCGGGACTAGCGGGGGATACAATGAGCAGTTCTTC. This translates into CASTDPGTSGGYNEQFF. V gene TRBV28 combines with J gene TRBJ2-1, with 14 bases aligning to TRBD2. After removal of 7 bases from V and 4 bases from J, the junction contained 9 bases not matched to a gene. CDR1 is MDHEN, CDR2 SYDVKM, per germline. The CDR3 covers 17 residues.

This rearrangement joins TRBV7-3 to TRBJ2-6; D unclear. This CDR3 comprises 16 residues. V lost 2 bases to trimming and J lost 0 bases, with 8 bases between them. Looked up from germline, CDR1 is SGHTA and CDR2 is FQGTGA. The CDR3 DNA reads TGTGCCAGCAGCTTAGCCCACACCTCTGGGGCCAACGTCCTGACTTTC. Translated, it gives CASSLAHTSGANVLTF.

With regard to this clonotype: A much bigger clone sits one base away, suggesting this may be a read error. The chain is built from TRBV10-3 and TRBJ2-3, with 11 bases matching TRBD2. This CDR3 has 18 residues. Germline CDR1 reads ENHRY; CDR2 reads SYGVKD. The CDR3 DNA follows: TGTACCATCAGTGAGGGGCTAGCGGGGGGAGCCCTGACAGATACGCAGTATTTT. Protein product: CTISEGLAGGALTDTQYF.

J is TRBJ2-5 and V is TRBV29-1, with 12 bases fitting TRBD2. Trimming took 7 bases from V and 4 from J; bases not matched to a gene: 16. The germline gives CDR1 SQVTM, CDR2 ANQGSEA. The CDR3 runs to 17 residues. The CDR3 is CSAAKTSGSWVVETQYF. Here the CDR3 DNA reads TGCAGCGCGGCCAAGACTAGCGGGAGCTGGGTGGTAGAGACCCAGTACTTC.

The table lists this clonotype with a few counts. This sequence joins TRBV5-1 and TRBJ2-7; 11 positions match TRBD1. The J segment lost 5 bases and the V segment lost 4 bases, leaving 5 bases of the junction unmatched. This CDR3 region has 14 residues. Per the germline V gene, CDR1 is SGHRS and CDR2 is YFSETQ. The CDR3 DNA follows: TGCGCCAGCAGCCCCGGACAGGGGGCCGACGAGCAGTACTTC. This translates into CASSPGQGADEQYF.

CDR3 sequence: CASRHTRERSGYTF. The CDR3, as DNA: TGTGCCAGCAGACACACCAGGGAAAGGAGTGGCTACACCTTC. The V and J genes are TRBV27 and TRBJ1-2, with D tentatively TRBD1 (5 bases). The CDR3 length is 14 residues. Deletions cut 6 bases from V and 7 bases from J, with 18 bases between. From germline, CDR1 is MNHEY and CDR2 SMNVEV (reference sequence).

The chain couples TRBV20-1 to TRBJ2-3; D gene uncertain. This CDR3 comprises 13 residues. V was clipped by 6 bases and J by 0 bases, with 10 bases between them. Germline V gene sequence: CDR1 DFQATT, CDR2 SNEGSKA (reference sequence). CDR3 residues: CSAEVFSTDTQYF. The CDR3 DNA reads as TGCAGTGCCGAGGTATTTAGCACAGATACGCAGTATTTT.

The chain links TRBV7-3 to TRBJ2-1, with TRBD2 identical over 9 bases. CDR1 is SGHTA and CDR2 is FQGTGA in the germline V gene. V shed 0 bases and J 6 bases; nucleotides not matched to a gene: 6. This CDR3 has 16 amino acids. CDR3 amino acids: CASSLTGSGSSNEQFF. In DNA, the CDR3 is TGTGCCAGCAGCTTAACGGGTAGCGGGAGCTCCAATGAGCAGTTCTTC.

The chain joins TRBV6-5 to TRBJ2-5; D not certain. The CDR3 runs 12 residues. Trimming removed 8 bases from V and 1 base from J, with 8 bases in between. The germline gives CDR1 MNHEY, CDR2 SVGAGI. In DNA, the CDR3 is TGTGCCAGCGGGCCGTCCCAAGAGACCCAGTACTTC. Protein product: CASGPSQETQYF.

This chain links TRBV6-5 with TRBJ1-2, with unresolved D. The CDR3 is 15 residues long. Between the trimmed V and J ends, which lost 0 bases and 0 bases, there was a span of 8 bases. Looked up from germline, CDR1 is MNHEY and CDR2 is SVGAGI. The CDR3 DNA reads TGTGCCAGCAGTTACTCAGCGGGCTCTAACTATGGCTACACCTTC. Protein: CASSYSAGSNYGYTF.

V is TRBV12-3 or TRBV12-4 and J is TRBJ2-4; no clear D. The tail of the sequence fits TRBJ2-5 better, so the J call may be wrong. The CDR3 has 13 residues. The CDR3 protein is CASSFVPWETQYF. The CDR3, as DNA: TGTGCCAGCAGTTTCGTGCCCTGGGAGACCCAGTACTTC.

The chain uses TRBV7-2 and TRBJ2-5; D gene ambiguous. The DNA matches TRBJ2-7 better at its end, which makes the J call doubtful. The CDR3 consists of 11 residues. CDR1 and CDR2 from the germline V gene are SGHTA and FQGNSA. The DNA of the CDR3 is TGTGCCAGCAGCTCCAATGTCGAGCAGTACTTC. This gives the protein CASSSNVEQYF.

This clonotype was detected only a few times. V is TRBV13 and J is TRBJ1-2; possibly TRBD1 for D (5 bases). The CDR3 spans 15 residues. Trimming left V 4 bases short and J 1 base short, with 13 bases between. Germline values: CDR1 PRHDT, CDR2 FYEKMQ (reference sequence). The CDR3 loop is CASSYRQYVNYGYTF. For the CDR3, the DNA is TGTGCCAGCAGCTACCGACAGTATGTTAACTATGGCTACACCTTC.

The chain couples TRBV6-2 or TRBV6-3 to TRBJ1-5, with 7 positions matching TRBD1. CDR1 is MNHEY, CDR2 SVGEGT, per germline. Trimming removed 2 bases from V and 7 bases from J; junction bases left unmatched: 2. CDR3 length: 13 amino acids. The CDR3 sequence: CASSYEGAQPQHF. As DNA, the CDR3 is TGTGCCAGCAGTTACGAGGGGGCCCAGCCCCAGCATTTT.